A selection of T cell receptor beta chains follows, all from one sample in a study of T cells in Graves' hyperthyroidism and ophthalmopathy. One entry per CDR3 protein results from TCRdb running MiXCR on the multiplex PCR reads. The sample contains about 200,000 distinct CDR3 sequences, 15% to 20% of which appear only once. The sample comprised blood. These receptors were taken from a man over 45 with Graves' hyperthyroidism. Both conserved end residues are part of each CDR3. Each record gives: V gene, D gene, clone size, J gene, CDR3 DNA, CDR3 protein. D genes are given only for firm matches. Only some rows state a clone size, as once, few, many or a class for expanded clones.

V: TRBV13; D: .; size: many; J: TRBJ2-1; DNA: TGTGCCACCTCTCGCGGGCCCTCCTACAATGAGCAGTTCTTC; CDR3: CATSRGPSYNEQFF
V: TRBV11-3; D: TRBD1; size: medium-sized; J: TRBJ1-1; DNA: TGTGCCAGCAGCCCACCGACAGGGGTGGTCGCTGAAGCTTTCTTT; CDR3: CASSPPTGVVAEAFF
V: TRBV20-1; D: .; size: many; J: TRBJ1-1; DNA: TGCAGTGCTAGTTCCGGGGGCTGGAACACTGAAGCTTTCTTT; CDR3: CSASSGGWNTEAFF
V: TRBV5-1; D: .; size: few; J: TRBJ2-1; DNA: TGCGCCAGCAGCTTGGGAGCGGGCCCTTACAATGAGCAGTTCTTC; CDR3: CASSLGAGPYNEQFF
V: TRBV5-1; D: .; size: .; J: TRBJ2-1; DNA: TGCGCCAGCAGCGGTTTTAGGAAGAACTACAATGAGCAGTTCTTC; CDR3: CASSGFRKNYNEQFF
V: TRBV24-1; D: TRBD2; size: many; J: TRBJ2-2; DNA: TGTGCCACCAGTGGGAGAACTAGCGGGAGTCGTACCGGGGAGCTGTTTTTT; CDR3: CATSGRTSGSRTGELFF
V: TRBV10-2; D: TRBD1; size: .; J: TRBJ1-4; DNA: TGCGCCAGCAGTACCCCGGACAGGGCGGATGAAAAACTGTTTTTT; CDR3: CASSTPDRADEKLFF
V: TRBV11-3; D: TRBD2; size: many; J: TRBJ2-3; DNA: TGTGCCAGCAGTCTCACCTATGGACTAGCGGGCGGCGCAGATACGCAGTATTTT; CDR3: CASSLTYGLAGGADTQYF
V: TRBV5-1; D: TRBD1; size: many; J: TRBJ2-7; DNA: TGCGCCAGCAGCCCAGTGGGACAGGGGACCTACGAGCAGTACTTC; CDR3: CASSPVGQGTYEQYF
V: TRBV3-1; D: TRBD1; size: many; J: TRBJ1-2; DNA: TGTGCCAGCAGCTCCCGGGACAGGGTAGTTTATGGCTACACCTTC; CDR3: CASSSRDRVVYGYTF
V: TRBV6-6; D: TRBD1; size: few; J: TRBJ1-2; DNA: TGTGCCAGCAGTTACGAGCTGGACAGGGGTGGCTACACCTTC; CDR3: CASSYELDRGGYTF
V: TRBV18; D: .; size: many; J: TRBJ2-1; DNA: TGTGCCAGCTCGCTCCTGGGGAGGGGGCGAAATGAGCAGTTCTTC; CDR3: CASSLLGRGRNEQFF
V: TRBV11-2; D: .; size: many; J: TRBJ2-2; DNA: TGTGCCAGCAGCTTAGATAACCCCACCGGGGAGCTGTTTTTT; CDR3: CASSLDNPTGELFF
V: TRBV20-1; D: TRBD2; size: .; J: TRBJ2-1; DNA: TGCAGTACCCCTACTAGCGCGGATTACAATGAGCAGTTCTTC; CDR3: CSTPTSADYNEQFF
V: TRBV20-1; D: .; size: many; J: TRBJ2-3; DNA: TGCAGTGCTAGACCTACGACTAGAACTAGCACAGATACGCAGTATTTT; CDR3: CSARPTTRTSTDTQYF
V: TRBV30; D: TRBD1; size: .; J: TRBJ1-2; DNA: TGTGCCTGGAACCGGGACAGACCCTATGGCTACACCTTC; CDR3: CAWNRDRPYGYTF
V: TRBV13; D: .; size: many; J: TRBJ2-2; DNA: TGTGCCAGCAGCCGTTTAGCGACTCCCGGGGAGCTGTTTTTT; CDR3: CASSRLATPGELFF
V: TRBV20-1; D: TRBD2; size: few; J: TRBJ2-7; DNA: TGCAGTGCTGTGCGGGAGGTCCCCCCCTACGAGCAGTACTTC; CDR3: CSAVREVPPYEQYF
V: TRBV20-1; D: TRBD2; size: many; J: TRBJ2-5; DNA: TGCAGTGCTAGAGGACTAGCGGGAGGGCCCCAGAAAGGAGAGACCCAGTACTTC; CDR3: CSARGLAGGPQKGETQYF
V: TRBV5-1; D: TRBD2; size: many; J: TRBJ2-3; DNA: TGCGCCAGCAGCCTTCTAGCGGCCAGCGCAGATACGCAGTATTTT; CDR3: CASSLLAASADTQYF
V: TRBV6-1; D: .; size: many; J: TRBJ2-7; DNA: TGTGCCAGCAGGGCAACACAGGGAGAGGGGACCTACGAGCAGTACTTC; CDR3: CASRATQGEGTYEQYF
V: TRBV18; D: .; size: many; J: TRBJ2-3; DNA: TGTGCCAGCTCACCACCGTCTAACACCGATACGCAGTATTTT; CDR3: CASSPPSNTDTQYF
V: TRBV28; D: .; size: many; J: TRBJ2-5; DNA: TGTGCCAGCAGTTTGTCGGCGGGGACGAGGGGAGAGACCCAGTACTTC; CDR3: CASSLSAGTRGETQYF
V: TRBV2; D: TRBD2; size: many; J: TRBJ2-7; DNA: TGTGCCAGCACGGGAGGGCTCACCTACGAGCAGTACTTC; CDR3: CASTGGLTYEQYF
V: TRBV18; D: .; size: many; J: TRBJ2-5; DNA: TGTGCCAGCTCACCACGGTCTAAGCTAGAGACCCAGTACTTC; CDR3: CASSPRSKLETQYF
V: TRBV20-1; D: .; size: .; J: TRBJ2-7; DNA: TGCAGTGCTAGAGGTCGGGGACTCTCCTACGAGCAGTACTTC; CDR3: CSARGRGLSYEQYF
V: TRBV7-9; D: TRBD1; size: many; J: TRBJ2-1; DNA: TGTGCCAGCAGCTTAGGAGTTAGTCAAGGGGGCGATGAGCAGTTCTTC; CDR3: CASSLGVSQGGDEQFF
V: TRBV20-1; D: .; size: many; J: TRBJ2-7; DNA: TGCAGCGTTGGGGCGACAGGTAGCTCCTACGAGCAGTACTTC; CDR3: CSVGATGSSYEQYF
V: TRBV5-6; D: .; size: .; J: TRBJ1-4; DNA: TGTGCCAGCAGGGACTCGGGGCGGGAATCGGATGAAAAACTGTTTTTT; CDR3: CASRDSGRESDEKLFF